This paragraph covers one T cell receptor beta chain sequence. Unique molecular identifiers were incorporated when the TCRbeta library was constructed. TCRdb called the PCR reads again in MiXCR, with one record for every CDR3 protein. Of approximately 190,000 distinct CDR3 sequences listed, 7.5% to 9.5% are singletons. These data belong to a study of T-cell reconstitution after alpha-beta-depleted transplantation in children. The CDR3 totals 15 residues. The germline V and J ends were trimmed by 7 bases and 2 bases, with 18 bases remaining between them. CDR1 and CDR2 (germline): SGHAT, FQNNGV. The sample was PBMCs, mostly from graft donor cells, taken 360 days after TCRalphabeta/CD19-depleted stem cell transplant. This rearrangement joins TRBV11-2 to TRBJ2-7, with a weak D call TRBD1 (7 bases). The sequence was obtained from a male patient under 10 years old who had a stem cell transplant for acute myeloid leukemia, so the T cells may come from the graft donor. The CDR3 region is CASMHQAGGTYEQYF. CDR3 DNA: TGTGCCAGCATGCACCAGGCAGGGGGGACCTACGAGCAGTACTTC.